This TCR beta chain originates from a study of early T cells in non-severe SARS-CoV-2 infection. Tagging with unique molecular identifiers was applied to individual cDNA molecules. TCRdb reprocessed the 5' RACE reads with MiXCR, giving one entry per CDR3 protein. The profile covers 45,000 to 50,000 distinct CDR3 sequences, with around 6.4% appearing a single time and about 7% taken by the ten largest. Unmatched junction bases numbered 14, after V lost 8 bases and J lost 5 bases. The germline V gene encodes CDR1 MNHEY and CDR2 SVGEGT. The CDR3 has 16 amino acids. The clonotype was recovered from an adult who was a healthcare worker with PCR-confirmed SARS-CoV-2 infection or an uninfected control (not recorded which). The chain carries TRBV6-2 or TRBV6-3 and TRBJ2-1; 8 bases are a match to TRBD2. Material: whole blood, obtained at baseline. The DNA of the CDR3 is TGTGCCAGCGGCTGGGGGGCGGCGGGAGGCCACAATGAGCAGTTCTTC. Translating gives CASGWGAAGGHNEQFF.